The sequence of this TCR beta chain was determined in a study of T cell repertoires in cytomegalovirus infection. Trimming removed 3 bases from V and 4 bases from J, with 16 bases in between. The CDR3 loop spans 16 amino acids. Using its own MiXCR run on the reads, TCRdb lists one record per CDR3 protein. The data contain roughly 990,000 distinct CDR3 sequences, about a third of them singletons. This clonotype was observed at least ten times. Its antigen is undetermined. The sequences come from cultured CD8+ T cells from PBMCs, collected from culture after CMV antigen stimulation. V gene TRBV12-3 or TRBV12-4 combines with J gene TRBJ1-5, with D hard to call. This clonotype was sampled from a human donor in good health (CMV status not recorded). Some clones in this sample may be carry-over from other donors' samples. The CDR3 region is CASSLAGSQGNQPQHF. The CDR3, as DNA: TGTGCCAGCAGTTTGGCCGGCAGCCAAGGGAATCAGCCCCAGCATTTT.